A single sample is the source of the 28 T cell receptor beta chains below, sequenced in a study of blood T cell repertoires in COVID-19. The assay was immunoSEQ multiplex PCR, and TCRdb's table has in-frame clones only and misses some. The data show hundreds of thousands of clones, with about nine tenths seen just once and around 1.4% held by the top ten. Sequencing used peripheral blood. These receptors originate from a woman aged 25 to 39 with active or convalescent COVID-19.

CDR3 bases: TGTGCCAGCTCACCCGGGGCAGGGGGTAACTATGGCTACACCTTC. This codes for CASSPGAGGNYGYTF. The chain couples TRBV18 to TRBJ1-2, with 7 bases fitting TRBD1. The junction had 5 bases not matched to a gene; V was cut back by 3 bases and J by 1 base. The CDR3 sequence is 15 residues long. Germline CDR1 KGHSH, CDR2 LQKENI.

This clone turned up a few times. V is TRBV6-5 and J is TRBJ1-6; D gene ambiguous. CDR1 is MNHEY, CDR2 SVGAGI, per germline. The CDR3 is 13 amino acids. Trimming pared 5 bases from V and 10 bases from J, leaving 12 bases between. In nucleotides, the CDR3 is TGTGCCAGCAGTACTGAGCGGCAATCACCCCTCCACTTT. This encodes CASSTERQSPLHF.

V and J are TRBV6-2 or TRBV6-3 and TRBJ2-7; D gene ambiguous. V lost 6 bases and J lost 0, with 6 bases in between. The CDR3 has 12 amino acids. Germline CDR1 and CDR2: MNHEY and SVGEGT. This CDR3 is CASSRSSYEQYF. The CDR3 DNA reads TGTGCCAGCAGCCGGAGCTCCTACGAGCAGTACTTC.

The CDR3 bases are TGTGCCAGCAGCTCGCTTGGTCAGGGTATTGAGACCCAGTACTTC. It is translated as CASSSLGQGIETQYF. The rearrangement joins TRBV7-9 to TRBJ2-5, with a possible D match to TRBD1 (5 bases). This CDR3 is built from 15 residues. The V end lost 4 bases, the J end lost 5 bases, and 17 bases lay between the germline ends. The germline V gene has CDR1 SEHNR and CDR2 FQNEAQ (reference sequence).

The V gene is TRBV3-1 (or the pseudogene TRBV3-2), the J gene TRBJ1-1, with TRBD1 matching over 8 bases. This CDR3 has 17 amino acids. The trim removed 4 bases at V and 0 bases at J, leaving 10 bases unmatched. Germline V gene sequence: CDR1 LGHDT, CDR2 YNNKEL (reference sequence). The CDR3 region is CASSPRQGLGLNTEAFF. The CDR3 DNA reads TGTGCCAGCAGCCCCCGACAGGGGCTAGGGTTGAACACTGAAGCTTTCTTT.

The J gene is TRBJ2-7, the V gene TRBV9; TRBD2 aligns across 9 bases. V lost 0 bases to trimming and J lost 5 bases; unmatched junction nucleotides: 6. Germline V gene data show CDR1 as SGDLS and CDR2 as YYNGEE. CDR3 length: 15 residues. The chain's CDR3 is CASSVGGAGGNEQYF. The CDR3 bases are TGTGCCAGCAGCGTAGGCGGAGCGGGGGGCAACGAGCAGTACTTC.

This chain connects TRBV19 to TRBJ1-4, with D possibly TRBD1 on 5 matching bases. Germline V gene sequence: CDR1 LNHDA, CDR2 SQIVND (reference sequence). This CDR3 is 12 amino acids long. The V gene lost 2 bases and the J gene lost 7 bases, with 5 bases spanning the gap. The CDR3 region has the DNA TGTGCCAGTAGTATACAGGGTGAAAAACTGTTTTTT. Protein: CASSIQGEKLFF.

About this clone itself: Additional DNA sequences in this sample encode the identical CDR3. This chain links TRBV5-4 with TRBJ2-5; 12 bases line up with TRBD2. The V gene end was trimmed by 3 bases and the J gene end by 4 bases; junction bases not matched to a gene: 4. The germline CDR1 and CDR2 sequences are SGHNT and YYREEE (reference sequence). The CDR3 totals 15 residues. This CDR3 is CASSSPLAGGETQYF. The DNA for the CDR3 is TGTGCCAGCAGCTCTCCACTAGCGGGGGGAGAGACCCAGTACTTC. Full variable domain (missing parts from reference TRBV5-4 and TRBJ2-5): ETGVTQSPTHLIKTRGQQVTLRCSSQSGHNTVSWYQQALGQGPQFIFQYYREEENGRGNFPPRFSGLQFPNYSSELNVNALELDDSALYLCASSSPLAGGETQYFGPGTRLLVL.

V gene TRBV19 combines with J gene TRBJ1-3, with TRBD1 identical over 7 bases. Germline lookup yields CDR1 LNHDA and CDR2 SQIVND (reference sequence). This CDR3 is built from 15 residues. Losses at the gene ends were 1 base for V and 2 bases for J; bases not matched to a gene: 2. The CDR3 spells CASSIGQGAGNTIYF. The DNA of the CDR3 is TGTGCCAGTAGTATAGGCCAGGGGGCTGGAAACACCATATATTTT.

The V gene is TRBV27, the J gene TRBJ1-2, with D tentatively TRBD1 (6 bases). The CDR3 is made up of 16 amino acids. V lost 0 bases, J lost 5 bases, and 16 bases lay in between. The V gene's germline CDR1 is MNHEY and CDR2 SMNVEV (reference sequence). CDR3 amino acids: CASSLSLLAGEYGYTF. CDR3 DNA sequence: TGTGCCAGCAGTTTATCGTTGTTAGCAGGGGAATATGGCTACACCTTC.

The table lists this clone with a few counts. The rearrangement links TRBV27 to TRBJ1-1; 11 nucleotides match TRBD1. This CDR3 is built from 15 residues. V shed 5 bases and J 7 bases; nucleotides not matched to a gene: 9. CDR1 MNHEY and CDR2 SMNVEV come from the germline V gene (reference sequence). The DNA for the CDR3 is TGTGCCAGCAGTCCTAGTCCCGGGACAGGGGGTGAAGCTTTCTTT. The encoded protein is CASSPSPGTGGEAFF.

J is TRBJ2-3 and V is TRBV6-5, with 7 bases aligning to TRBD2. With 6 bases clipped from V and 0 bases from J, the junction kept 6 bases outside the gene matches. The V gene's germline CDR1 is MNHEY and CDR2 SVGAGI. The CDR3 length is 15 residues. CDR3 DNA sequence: TGTGCCAGCAGCGTTAGCGGGTATAGCACAGATACGCAGTATTTT. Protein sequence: CASSVSGYSTDTQYF.

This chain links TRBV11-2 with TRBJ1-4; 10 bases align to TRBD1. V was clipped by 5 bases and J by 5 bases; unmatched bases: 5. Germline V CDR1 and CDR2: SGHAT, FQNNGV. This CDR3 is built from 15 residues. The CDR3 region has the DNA TGTGCCAGCAGCCCCCTGACAGGGGGCAATGAAAAACTGTTTTTT. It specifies CASSPLTGGNEKLFF. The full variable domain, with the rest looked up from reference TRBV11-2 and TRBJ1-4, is EAGVAQSPRYKIIEKRQSVAFWCNPISGHATLYWYQQILGQGPKLLIQFQNNGVVDDSQLPKDRFSAERLKGVDSTLKIQPAKLEDSAVYLCASSPLTGGNEKLFFGSGTQLSVL.

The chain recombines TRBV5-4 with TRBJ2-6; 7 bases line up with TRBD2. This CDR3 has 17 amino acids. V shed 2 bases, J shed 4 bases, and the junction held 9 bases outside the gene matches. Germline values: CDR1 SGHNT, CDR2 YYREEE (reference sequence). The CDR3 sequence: CASSFGGMLAGANVLTF. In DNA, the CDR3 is TGTGCCAGCAGCTTCGGGGGGATGCTTGCCGGGGCCAACGTCCTGACTTTC.

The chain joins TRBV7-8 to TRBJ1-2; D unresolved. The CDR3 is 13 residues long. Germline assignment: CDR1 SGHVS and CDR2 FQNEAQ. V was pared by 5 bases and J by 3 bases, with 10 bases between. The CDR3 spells CASSTFSDYGYTF. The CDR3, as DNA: TGTGCCAGCAGCACCTTTTCGGACTATGGCTACACCTTC.

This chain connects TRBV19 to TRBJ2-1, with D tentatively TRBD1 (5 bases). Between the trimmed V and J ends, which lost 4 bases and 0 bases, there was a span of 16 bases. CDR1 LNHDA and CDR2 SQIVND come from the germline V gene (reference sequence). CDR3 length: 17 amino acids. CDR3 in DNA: TGTGCCAGTAGTAACCCCCGCACAGGTAGCTCCTACAATGAGCAGTTCTTC. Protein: CASSNPRTGSSYNEQFF.

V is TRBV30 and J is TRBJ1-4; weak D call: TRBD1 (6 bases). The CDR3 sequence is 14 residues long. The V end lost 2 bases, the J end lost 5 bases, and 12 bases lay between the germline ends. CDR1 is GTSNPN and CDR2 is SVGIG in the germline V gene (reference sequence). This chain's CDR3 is CAWSLGTQNEKLFF. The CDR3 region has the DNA TGTGCCTGGAGTCTCGGGACACAGAATGAAAAACTGTTTTTT.

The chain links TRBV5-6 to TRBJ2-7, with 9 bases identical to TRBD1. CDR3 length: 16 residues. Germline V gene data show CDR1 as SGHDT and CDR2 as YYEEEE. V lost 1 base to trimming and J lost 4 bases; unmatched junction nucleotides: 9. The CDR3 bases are TGTGCCAGCAGCTTGTGGACAGGGGTCCCCCTTTACGAGCAGTACTTC. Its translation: CASSLWTGVPLYEQYF.

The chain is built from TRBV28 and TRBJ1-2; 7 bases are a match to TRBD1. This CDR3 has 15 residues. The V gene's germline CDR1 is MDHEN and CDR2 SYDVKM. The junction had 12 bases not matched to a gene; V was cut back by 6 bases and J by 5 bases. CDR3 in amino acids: CASSFAVGGAYGYTF. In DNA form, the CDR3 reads TGTGCCAGCAGCTTCGCCGTAGGGGGCGCTTATGGCTACACCTTC.

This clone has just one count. The CDR3 sequence is CASRDGTGPNEKLFF. The CDR3 bases are TGTGCCAGCAGAGACGGGACAGGGCCTAATGAAAAACTGTTTTTT. V is TRBV27 and J is TRBJ1-4; TRBD1 matches 9 bases. J lost 3 bases, V lost 6 bases, and 5 bases had no gene match. Per the germline V gene, CDR1 is MNHEY and CDR2 is SMNVEV (reference sequence). The CDR3 length is 15 residues.

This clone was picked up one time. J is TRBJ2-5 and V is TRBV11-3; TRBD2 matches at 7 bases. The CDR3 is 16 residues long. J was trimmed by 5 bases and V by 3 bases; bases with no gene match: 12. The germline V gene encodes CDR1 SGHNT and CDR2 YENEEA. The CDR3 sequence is CASSFTGGTTGETQYF. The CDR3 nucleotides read TGTGCCAGCAGCTTCACTGGGGGGACTACCGGGGAGACCCAGTACTTC.

The CDR3 spells CASSGRVRGNYGYTF. The CDR3 DNA reads TGTGCCAGCAGTGGGCGAGTCAGGGGGAACTATGGCTACACCTTC. The chain joins TRBV27 to TRBJ1-2; TRBD1 aligns across 7 bases. The CDR3 sequence is 15 residues long. The germline CDR1 and CDR2 sequences are MNHEY and SMNVEV (reference sequence). After removal of 5 bases from V and 2 bases from J, the junction contained 8 bases not matched to a gene.

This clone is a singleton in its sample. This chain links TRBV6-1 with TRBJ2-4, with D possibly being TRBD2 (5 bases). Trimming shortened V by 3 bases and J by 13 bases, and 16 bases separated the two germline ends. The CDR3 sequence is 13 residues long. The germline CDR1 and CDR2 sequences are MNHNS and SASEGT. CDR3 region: CASSDITDSLQYF. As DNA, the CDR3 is TGTGCCAGCAGTGATATTACGGACTCCCTACAGTACTTC.

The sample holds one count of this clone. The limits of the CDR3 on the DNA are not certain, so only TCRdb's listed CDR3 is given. CDR3 amino acids: CASSSSLGAYEQYF. The chain couples TRBV2 to TRBJ2-7; the table's D call, TRBD2, has no DNA check behind it. The CDR3 extends over 14 residues, inclusive of both ends. The V gene's germline CDR1 is SNHLY and CDR2 FYNNEI.

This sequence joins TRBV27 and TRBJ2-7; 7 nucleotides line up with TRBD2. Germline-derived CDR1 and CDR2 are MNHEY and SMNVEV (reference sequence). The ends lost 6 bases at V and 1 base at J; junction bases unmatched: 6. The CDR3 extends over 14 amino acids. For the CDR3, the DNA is TGTGCCAGCAGACAGCAGGGAGGGTCCTACGAGCAGTACTTC. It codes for CASRQQGGSYEQYF.

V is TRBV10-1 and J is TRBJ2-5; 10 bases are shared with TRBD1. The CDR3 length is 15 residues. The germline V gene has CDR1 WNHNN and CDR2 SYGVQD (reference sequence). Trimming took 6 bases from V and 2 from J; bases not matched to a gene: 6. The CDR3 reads CASSAGTGAQETQYF. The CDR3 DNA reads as TGCGCCAGCAGCGCCGGGACAGGGGCACAAGAGACCCAGTACTTC.

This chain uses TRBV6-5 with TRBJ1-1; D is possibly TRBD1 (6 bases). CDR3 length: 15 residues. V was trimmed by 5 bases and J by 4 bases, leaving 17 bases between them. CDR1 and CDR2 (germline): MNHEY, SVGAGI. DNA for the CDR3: TGTGCCAGCAGTAGCTTGCCAGGGGAGGGCACTGAAGCTTTCTTT. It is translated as CASSSLPGEGTEAFF.

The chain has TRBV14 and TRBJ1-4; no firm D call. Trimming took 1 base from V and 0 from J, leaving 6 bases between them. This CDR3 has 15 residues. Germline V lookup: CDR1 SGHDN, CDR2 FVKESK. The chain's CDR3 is CASSQGRTTNEKLFF. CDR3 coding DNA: TGTGCCAGCAGCCAAGGCAGGACAACTAATGAAAAACTGTTTTTT.